One and the same sample provided the 22 T cell receptor beta chains below, sequenced in a study of shared clonotypes between healthy human individuals. Some clones are missing from TCRdb's copy, which holds only in-frame ones; the method was immunoSEQ multiplex PCR. This sample has about half a million clones; 78% occur once, and the top ten carry approximately 12%. Sequencing was done on a sample of PBMCs. Receptor source: a woman between 35 and 50 years old in good health. Some clones in this sample may be carry-over from other donors' samples.

The rearrangement links TRBV9 to TRBJ2-2; TRBD2 agrees at 7 bases. The J segment lost 13 bases and the V segment lost 3 bases, leaving 12 bases of the junction unmatched. Looked up from germline, CDR1 is SGDLS and CDR2 is YYNGEE. This CDR3 has 14 residues. The CDR3 is CASSAQSGANSLFF. The CDR3 nucleotides read TGTGCCAGCAGCGCTCAGAGCGGGGCTAACTCGCTGTTTTTT.

This chain joins TRBV19 and TRBJ2-7, with 9 bases matching TRBD1. Germline values: CDR1 LNHDA, CDR2 SQIVND (reference sequence). The V segment lost 4 bases and the J segment 4 bases; nucleotides outside the gene matches: 8. The CDR3 is 15 residues long. The DNA of the CDR3 is TGTGCCAGTAGTAGACCGGGACAGGGAATATACGAGCAGTACTTC. Its protein is CASSRPGQGIYEQYF.

The chain uses TRBV6-1 and TRBJ1-5, with D uncertain. Germline V CDR1 and CDR2: MNHNS, SASEGT. V shed 6 bases and J shed 3 bases, with 6 bases lying between them. The CDR3 has 12 amino acids. CDR3 sequence: CASRDVNQPQHF. Written as DNA, the CDR3 is TGTGCCAGCAGGGACGTCAATCAGCCCCAGCATTTT.

The chain carries TRBV29-1 and TRBJ2-3, with unresolved D. The CDR3 totals 12 residues. V dropped 7 bases and J dropped 0 bases, with 8 bases sitting between them. Germline CDR1 reads SQVTM; CDR2 reads ANQGSEA. The CDR3 DNA reads TGCAGCGCCCATTTAAGCACAGATACGCAGTATTTT. Encoded protein: CSAHLSTDTQYF.

A remark on this clone: The junction departs from the called germline gene at one end, perhaps through a read error. The chain is built from TRBV6-1 and TRBJ2-1; unclear D gene. The CDR3 has 15 residues. CDR1 MNHNS and CDR2 SASEGT come from the germline V gene. This chain's CDR3 is CASSEVETTYNEQFF. DNA of the CDR3: TGTGCCAGCAGCGAAGTCGAAACCACCTACAATGAGCAGTTCTTC.

The chain combines TRBV4-3 with TRBJ1-2, with a tentative D call TRBD1 (5 bases). The CDR3 has 13 residues. Trimming took off 0 bases at V and 8 bases at J, with 10 bases between the two ends. The germline gives CDR1 LGHNA, CDR2 YSLEER. CDR3 amino acids: CASSQDLGVGYTF. In DNA, the CDR3 is TGCGCCAGCAGCCAAGATCTGGGGGTAGGCTACACCTTC.

CDR3 residues: CASSRYTSATEQFF. CDR3 in DNA: TGTGCCAGCAGCCGCTATACTAGCGCAACTGAGCAGTTCTTC. This chain joins TRBV7-9 and TRBJ2-7, with 7 bases matching TRBD2. The J call may be incorrect, as the DNA end agrees better with TRBJ2-1. CDR3 length: 14 residues. Per the germline V gene, CDR1 is SEHNR and CDR2 is FQNEAQ (reference sequence).

This clone was observed a handful of times. V usage is TRBV28 and J usage is TRBJ1-3; the D is unclear. This CDR3 region has 16 residues. Germline V gene data show CDR1 as MDHEN and CDR2 as SYDVKM. The V end lost 5 bases, the J end lost 2 bases, and 16 bases lay between the germline ends. CDR3 sequence (DNA): TGTGCCAGCAGTCTCCCGGTAGGGAAGGCTGGAAACACCATATATTTT. Its translation: CASSLPVGKAGNTIYF.

V gene TRBV18 combines with J gene TRBJ2-1; a possible D gene is TRBD2 (6 bases). The ends were cut back, 2 bases at V and 8 bases at J, with 22 bases in the middle. This CDR3 has 17 amino acids. Per the germline V gene, CDR1 is KGHSH and CDR2 is LQKENI. This CDR3 is CASSPMDSGPSGDEQFF. The DNA of the CDR3 is TGTGCCAGCTCACCAATGGATAGCGGTCCGTCCGGGGATGAGCAGTTCTTC.

This clone occurred once. The J gene is TRBJ2-3, the V gene TRBV28; D may match TRBD1 or TRBD2 (6 bases each). Germline V gene sequence: CDR1 MDHEN, CDR2 SYDVKM. The CDR3 covers 16 residues. V was shortened by 6 bases and J by 0 bases, with 16 bases between the two germline ends. CDR3 amino acids: CASSWQGRDSTDTQYF. The DNA of the CDR3 is TGTGCCAGCAGCTGGCAGGGGCGGGATAGCACAGATACGCAGTATTTT.

The chain employs TRBV28 and TRBJ2-7; D not certain. V was trimmed by 4 bases and J by 3 bases, leaving 13 bases between them. There are 14 residues in the CDR3. Germline CDR1 and CDR2: MDHEN and SYDVKM. The CDR3 coding sequence is TGTGCCAGCAGTTCCCCACGACTGTACTACGAGCAGTACTTC. Its protein is CASSSPRLYYEQYF.

There are a few counts of this clone. The chain is built from TRBV2 and TRBJ2-7; tentatively, D is TRBD1 or TRBD2 (5 bases each). The V and J ends lost 0 bases and 0 bases respectively, with 24 bases between them. CDR3 length equals 20 residues. CDR1 is SNHLY, CDR2 FYNNEI, per germline. The CDR3 nucleotides are TGTGCCAGCAGTGAAGCGCTTCATATAGGTCCGGGGCGATTCTCCTACGAGCAGTACTTC. Encoded protein: CASSEALHIGPGRFSYEQYF.

CDR3 residues: CASSRRGVTEAFF. CDR3 DNA sequence: TGTGCCAGCAGCCGGCGGGGCGTGACTGAAGCTTTCTTT. This chain links TRBV14 with TRBJ1-1, with D possibly TRBD1 on 5 matching bases. Trimming took 4 bases from V and 5 from J, leaving 11 bases between them. The V gene's germline CDR1 is SGHDN and CDR2 FVKESK. The CDR3 is 13 residues long.

This clone was observed a single time. This chain uses TRBV6-1 with TRBJ2-7; 8 bases match TRBD2. Trimming cost V 7 bases and J 2 bases; bases outside gene matches: 7. The CDR3 is made up of 14 amino acids. Germline-derived CDR1 and CDR2 are MNHNS and SASEGT. CDR3 residues: CASNPTSGPYEQYF. CDR3 nucleotide sequence: TGTGCCAGCAACCCCACTAGCGGTCCCTACGAGCAGTACTTC.

This clone was detected only once. The rearrangement links TRBV5-8 to TRBJ2-7; D might be TRBD1 (6 bases). From germline, CDR1 is SGHTS and CDR2 YDEGEE. V dropped 1 base and J dropped 0 bases, with 17 bases sitting between them. This CDR3 contains 17 residues. The CDR3 DNA follows: TGTGCCAGCAGCTTGTGGGTTTCGACAGGAAGCTCCTACGAGCAGTACTTC. Protein: CASSLWVSTGSSYEQYF.

This clone occurred once. The same CDR3 is also encoded by other DNA sequences in this sample. This chain links TRBV20-1 with TRBJ2-3; possibly TRBD2 for D (6 bases). Trimming left V 3 bases short and J 5 bases short, with 6 bases between. Germline-derived CDR1 and CDR2 are DFQATT and SNEGSKA (reference sequence). The CDR3 has 11 amino acids. The CDR3 loop reads CSARGGDTQYF. In nucleotides, the CDR3 is TGCAGTGCTAGGGGGGGAGATACGCAGTATTTT.

The rearrangement joins TRBV11-2 to TRBJ2-3; 10 bases map to TRBD2. Germline trimming cut 5 bases from V and 0 bases from J; bases unmatched to any gene: 5. The CDR3 length is 16 residues. Germline lookup yields CDR1 SGHAT and CDR2 FQNNGV. CDR3 residues: CASSPQTSGSTDTQYF. The DNA of the CDR3 is TGTGCCAGCAGCCCCCAGACTAGCGGGAGCACAGATACGCAGTATTTT.

V and J are TRBV6-6 and TRBJ2-7; D gene unclear. Germline loops: CDR1 MNHNY, CDR2 SVGAGI (reference sequence). The V end lost 4 bases, the J end lost 2 bases, and 12 bases lay between the germline ends. CDR3 length equals 14 residues. DNA for the CDR3: TGTGCCAGCAGTTCTTCAACCTTGCCCTACGAGCAGTACTTC. It specifies CASSSSTLPYEQYF.

Remarks on this clone: The junction and the germline gene differ at one end; a read error may be behind it. The V call is TRBV7-9, the J call TRBJ2-7, with 12 bases identical to TRBD2. This CDR3 comprises 14 residues. Germline V lookup: CDR1 SEHNR, CDR2 FQNEAQ (reference sequence). The CDR3 loop reads CASSLAGGVYEQYF. The CDR3 DNA reads as TGTGCCAGCAGCCTAGCGGGAGGGGTCTACGAGCAGTACTTC.

This chain uses TRBV29-1 with TRBJ2-3; D call uncertain. CDR3 length equals 16 residues. Germline loops: CDR1 SQVTM, CDR2 ANQGSEA. The germline V and J ends were trimmed by 0 bases and 0 bases, with 13 bases remaining between them. CDR3 DNA: TGCAGCGTTGAAGATTGGGAAGGGTTAAGCACAGATACGCAGTATTTT. Residues: CSVEDWEGLSTDTQYF.

The V call is TRBV5-1, the J call TRBJ2-1, with 9 bases fitting TRBD1. CDR1 and CDR2 (germline): SGHRS, YFSETQ. Trimming cost V 0 bases and J 9 bases; bases outside gene matches: 10. CDR3 length: 16 amino acids. CDR3 in amino acids: CASSLGDRAGGGEQFF. The DNA for the CDR3 is TGCGCCAGCAGCTTGGGGGACAGGGCCGGGGGCGGTGAGCAGTTCTTC.

The rearrangement joins TRBV7-8 to TRBJ2-7; 8 positions agree with TRBD2. Germline CDR1 SGHVS, CDR2 FQNEAQ. The ends lost 5 bases at V and 3 bases at J; junction bases unmatched: 6. CDR3 length: 14 residues. The CDR3 reads CASSQAGAGYEQYF. The CDR3 DNA reads TGTGCCAGCAGCCAAGCGGGAGCGGGCTACGAGCAGTACTTC.